This TCR beta chain was documented in a study of shared clonotypes between healthy human individuals. Trimming at V came to 0 bases and at J to 5 bases, leaving 11 bases not matched to a gene. Per germline, CDR1 SGDLS and CDR2 YYNGEE. CDR3 length equals 17 residues. Sorted-subset replicate PCRs used 200 to 250 ng DNA, some 30,000 T cell genomes. Data came from immunoSEQ multiplex PCR; TCRdb stores just in-frame clones and leaves some out. The table lists roughly 650,000 clones, about 97% of them singletons. Sample: naive CD4+ T cells sorted from blood. The subset is: CD45RA+ positively selected. The J gene is TRBJ2-5, the V gene TRBV9, with 9 bases lining up with TRBD2. The clonotype was recovered from a woman in her thirties in good health. The CDR3 DNA follows: TGTGCCAGCAGCGTAGCGTCTAGCGGGACTTTATGGGAGACCCAGTACTTC. Protein product: CASSVASSGTLWETQYF.